This record concerns one TCR beta chain sequence. Time point given: newly diagnosed GD, antithyroid drugs for less than 3 months. From PBMCs, RNA was extracted and then used to make the TCR library. These data are taken from a study of regulatory T cells in long-lasting Graves disease. Germline values: CDR1 LGHNA, CDR2 YNFKEQ. V shed 1 base, J shed 5 bases, and the junction held 2 bases outside the gene matches. The CDR3 sequence is 17 residues long. Both iRepertoire HTBI primers and Arm-PCR of CDR3 regions were used to build the TCR beta libraries. TCRdb reprocessed the multiplex PCR reads with MiXCR, giving one entry per CDR3 protein. The table records 400,000 to 500,000 distinct CDR3 sequences, approximately 15% of them present only once. This same sample was also part of a study on T cells in Graves' hyperthyroidism and ophthalmopathy.

Material: peripheral blood mononuclear cells (PBMCs), obtained at new diagnosis, from a patient treated with antithyroid drugs. The chain combines TRBV4-2 with TRBJ2-1; TRBD2 aligns across 16 bases. This receptor was taken from a woman in her forties or fifties with Graves disease. The CDR3 loop is CASSQVGTSGGDNEQFF. The CDR3 DNA reads TGTGCCAGCAGCCAAGTCGGGACTAGCGGGGGGGACAATGAGCAGTTCTTC.